The 11 T cell receptor beta chains below were found in one sample sequenced in a study of T cells in Graves' hyperthyroidism and ophthalmopathy. TCR beta CDR3 regions were amplified from RNA transcripts. The TCR CDR3 was amplified in a first-round RT-PCR using the HTBI primer set. TCRdb analysed the multiplex PCR reads with MiXCR anew, one entry per CDR3 protein. The table records a few hundred thousand distinct CDR3 sequences, about 45% of them present only once. Sample: peripheral blood or thyroid tissue (not recorded which). The receptors originated from a woman younger than 35 with Graves' hyperthyroidism.

The chain combines TRBV29-1 with TRBJ1-1; possibly TRBD1 for D (6 bases). The V end lost 6 bases, the J end lost 0 bases, and 17 bases lay between the germline ends. The CDR3 extends over 15 amino acids. Germline V gives CDR1 SQVTM, CDR2 ANQGSEA. CDR3 bases: TGCAGCGTCACGGATCGGGGGCAGATGAACACTGAAGCTTTCTTT. It encodes CSVTDRGQMNTEAFF.

The chain is built from TRBV20-1 and TRBJ2-7; tentative D call: TRBD2 (6 bases). Germline V gene sequence: CDR1 DFQATT, CDR2 SNEGSKA (reference sequence). Trimming stripped 3 bases from V and 4 bases from J, with 7 bases between. The CDR3 is made up of 11 amino acids. In DNA form, the CDR3 reads TGCAGTGCTAGCGGGAGATACGAGCAGTACTTC. It yields the protein CSASGRYEQYF.

The rearrangement links TRBV20-1 to TRBJ1-5; 7 nucleotides agree with TRBD1. With 2 bases clipped from V and 8 bases from J, the junction kept 21 bases outside the gene matches. Germline assignment: CDR1 DFQATT and CDR2 SNEGSKA (reference sequence). This CDR3 region has 18 residues. The DNA for the CDR3 is TGCAGTGCTAGAATGGGGCAGGCACTGACAGGGCTGAAGGAGCCCCAGCATTTT. Residues: CSARMGQALTGLKEPQHF.

This sequence joins TRBV6-4 and TRBJ2-2; D remains ambiguous. V was trimmed by 5 bases and J by 6 bases, leaving 10 bases between them. Germline CDR1 reads MRHNA; CDR2 reads SNTAGT. The CDR3 covers 13 residues. CDR3 amino acids: CASSPSRAGELFF. The CDR3 bases are TGTGCCAGCAGTCCGTCAAGGGCCGGGGAGCTGTTTTTT.

This clonotype was detected ten times or more. The chain carries TRBV10-3 and TRBJ2-5; D remains unclear. Germline loops: CDR1 ENHRY, CDR2 SYGVKD. With 3 bases removed from V and 5 bases from J, the gap between germline ends came to 16 bases. The CDR3 sequence is 15 residues long. The CDR3 coding sequence is TGTGCCATCAGTGAAAAGCCCCGTCCTGGGGAGACCCAGTACTTC. Protein: CAISEKPRPGETQYF.

This clonotype was observed at least ten times. The chain uses TRBV10-2 and TRBJ1-3; D remains ambiguous. This CDR3 has 16 residues. V lost 4 bases to trimming and J lost 2 bases, with 15 bases between them. Germline values: CDR1 WSHSY, CDR2 SAAADI. The chain's CDR3 is CASSAPGLYPGNTIYF. As DNA, the CDR3 is TGCGCCAGCAGTGCGCCCGGGTTGTACCCTGGAAACACCATATATTTT.

The sample holds many counts of this clonotype. This sequence joins TRBV7-9 and TRBJ2-7; TRBD2 might be the D (5 bases). V was pared by 5 bases and J by 7 bases, with 15 bases between. CDR1 SEHNR and CDR2 FQNEAQ come from the germline V gene (reference sequence). The CDR3 extends over 13 amino acids. In DNA form, the CDR3 reads TGTGCCAGCAGCCGGGCCCGATCGGGAGAGCAGTACTTC. Residues: CASSRARSGEQYF. Drawing the rest from reference TRBV7-9 and TRBJ2-7, the complete variable domain is DTGVSQNPRHKITKRGQNVTFRCDPISEHNRLYWYRQTLGQGPEFLTYFQNEAQLEKSRLLSDRFSAERPKGSFSTLEIQRTEQGDSAMYLCASSRARSGEQYFGPGTRLTVT.

J is TRBJ1-1 and V is TRBV20-1, with D unresolved. CDR1 is DFQATT and CDR2 is SNEGSKA in the germline V gene (reference sequence). This CDR3 has 13 residues. The germline V and J ends were trimmed by 8 bases and 1 base, with 14 bases remaining between them. The CDR3 sequence is CSYRPWENTEAFF. The CDR3 nucleotides are TGCAGTTACCGACCTTGGGAGAACACTGAAGCTTTCTTT.

This clonotype appeared a single time. The J gene is TRBJ2-2, the V gene TRBV30; D ambiguous. Trimming left V 1 base short and J 8 bases short, with 5 bases between. The germline CDR1 and CDR2 sequences are GTSNPN and SVGIG (reference sequence). CDR3 length: 11 amino acids. CDR3 nucleotides: TGTGCCTGGAGTGACTGGGGGGAGCTGTTTTTT. This translates into CAWSDWGELFF.

As for this clonotype: A much larger clonotype is one base distant, so this may be a read error. V is TRBV25-1 and J is TRBJ2-1; TRBD2 aligns across 8 bases. There are 16 residues in the CDR3. The germline CDR1 and CDR2 sequences are MGHDK and SYGVNS. The CDR3 protein is CASSEWSSGSSNEQSF. In nucleotides, the CDR3 is TGTGCCAGCAGTGAATGGTCCAGCGGGAGTAGTAATGAGCAGTCCTTC.

The count of this clonotype is one. CDR3 residues: CASSGTGIGYTF. In DNA, the CDR3 is TGTGCCAGTAGTGGAACAGGGATCGGCTACACCTTC. The V gene is TRBV19, the J gene TRBJ1-2; TRBD1 is a possible D gene (6 bases). Germline V gene data show CDR1 as LNHDA and CDR2 as SQIVND (reference sequence). V was clipped by 5 bases and J by 8 bases, with 12 bases between them. The CDR3 covers 12 residues.